These 11 T cell receptor beta chains share one sample of origin, sequenced in a study of cytomegalovirus exposure and HLA in healthy donors. The PCR employed 60 Vbeta primers together with 13 Jbeta primers. TCRdb's copy holds only in-frame clones and misses some; the assay was immunoSEQ multiplex PCR. The repertoire holds thousands of clones, around 53% seen once, with roughly 5% in the top ten. The material sequenced was PBMCs. Every receptor here comes from a man aged 25 to 40 in good health and CMV-seropositive.

This chain joins TRBV4-1 and TRBJ2-5; 7 nucleotides line up with TRBD2. This CDR3 comprises 15 residues. From germline, CDR1 is MGHRA and CDR2 YSYEKL. Trimming took 3 bases from V and 3 from J; bases not matched to a gene: 7. The CDR3 DNA follows: TGCGCCAGCAGCCAGACCGGGACTACTGAAGAGACCCAGTACTTC. The encoded protein is CASSQTGTTEETQYF.

This clone has more than one count but fewer than ten. V and J are TRBV4-1 and TRBJ2-7; tentatively, D is TRBD1 (6 bases). There are 15 residues in the CDR3. Germline CDR1 and CDR2: MGHRA and YSYEKL. Between the trimmed V and J ends, which lost 5 bases and 3 bases, there was a span of 17 bases. The CDR3: CASSDGQDSYYEQYF. CDR3 nucleotides: TGCGCCAGCAGCGACGGCCAGGACAGTTACTACGAGCAGTACTTC.

There are a few counts of this clone. The chain carries TRBV4-3 and TRBJ2-5; 8 nucleotides align to TRBD2. The CDR3 has 15 amino acids. CDR1 is LGHNA and CDR2 is YSLEER in the germline V gene. After removal of 1 base from V and 4 bases from J, the junction contained 5 bases not matched to a gene. This CDR3 is CASSQVYLAGETQYF. The CDR3 DNA is TGCGCCAGCAGCCAAGTATATCTAGCGGGAGAGACCCAGTACTTC.

This clone appeared a few times. V is TRBV6-5 and J is TRBJ1-1, with 7 bases matching TRBD1. The germline gives CDR1 MNHEY, CDR2 SVGAGI. Trimming at V came to 2 bases and at J to 2 bases, leaving 5 bases not matched to a gene. This CDR3 has 15 amino acids. DNA for the CDR3: TGTGCCAGCAGTTACCCCGGACAGGTAAACACTGAAGCTTTCTTT. Its protein is CASSYPGQVNTEAFF.

The chain combines TRBV30 with TRBJ1-2; the match to TRBD1 covers 9 bases. The CDR3 length is 13 residues. CDR1 is GTSNPN, CDR2 SVGIG, per germline (reference sequence). The J segment lost 7 bases and the V segment lost 2 bases, leaving 5 bases of the junction unmatched. CDR3 residues: CAWSSTGGGGYTF. The CDR3 nucleotides read TGTGCCTGGAGTTCGACAGGGGGAGGTGGCTACACCTTC.

V usage is TRBV6-5 and J usage is TRBJ2-7; 9 bases agree with TRBD1. This CDR3 contains 13 residues. Germline V lookup: CDR1 MNHEY, CDR2 SVGAGI. The J segment lost 9 bases and the V segment lost 4 bases, leaving 7 bases of the junction unmatched. In nucleotides, the CDR3 is TGTGCCAGCAGTTCCGGGACAGGGAGACTGCAGTACTTC. This translates into CASSSGTGRLQYF.

In this sample, this clone is medium-sized. The CDR3 DNA reads as TGTGCCAGCAGGTTTAGCACAGGGAGCGGCTACACCTTC. Amino acids: CASRFSTGSGYTF. V is TRBV7-2 and J is TRBJ1-2; D might be TRBD1 (6 bases). The CDR3 runs to 13 residues. Trimming removed 6 bases at V and 8 bases at J, with 16 bases between. Germline-derived CDR1 and CDR2 are SGHTA and FQGNSA.

This clone appeared a single time. The chain's CDR3 is CAWKGGRAEAFF. The CDR3 bases are TGTGCCTGGAAGGGGGGGCGAGCTGAAGCTTTCTTT. V is TRBV30 and J is TRBJ1-1, with D perhaps matching TRBD1 (6 bases). This CDR3 region has 12 residues. Germline assignment: CDR1 GTSNPN and CDR2 SVGIG (reference sequence). V lost 4 bases and J 6 bases, leaving 12 bases between the germline ends.

This clone showed up just a few times. The chain employs TRBV5-1 and TRBJ2-5, with D perhaps TRBD1 (5 bases). The CDR3 runs to 13 residues. V lost 2 bases to trimming and J lost 5 bases, with 10 bases between them. Per germline, CDR1 SGHRS and CDR2 YFSETQ. The DNA for the CDR3 is TGCGCCAGCAGCTTTCAGGGTGGGGAGACCCAGTACTTC. It specifies CASSFQGGETQYF.

This clone appeared a few times. J is TRBJ1-2 and V is TRBV7-8; TRBD1 might be the D (6 bases). Germline CDR1 and CDR2: SGHVS and FQNEAQ. The CDR3 consists of 15 residues. V was cut by 5 bases and J by 1 base, with 14 bases left in between. The CDR3 protein is CASSEGEIFNYGYTF. The CDR3 DNA is TGTGCCAGCAGCGAGGGGGAAATCTTTAACTATGGCTACACCTTC.

Only a few counts were recorded for this clone. The rearrangement joins TRBV14 to TRBJ1-5; D remains ambiguous. This CDR3 has 16 residues. V shed 7 bases and J shed 1 base, with 17 bases lying between them. The germline CDR1 and CDR2 sequences are SGHDN and FVKESK. For the CDR3, the DNA is TGTGCCAGCACCCTACCCCACCATTCGAGCAATCAGCCCCAGCATTTT. Protein: CASTLPHHSSNQPQHF.